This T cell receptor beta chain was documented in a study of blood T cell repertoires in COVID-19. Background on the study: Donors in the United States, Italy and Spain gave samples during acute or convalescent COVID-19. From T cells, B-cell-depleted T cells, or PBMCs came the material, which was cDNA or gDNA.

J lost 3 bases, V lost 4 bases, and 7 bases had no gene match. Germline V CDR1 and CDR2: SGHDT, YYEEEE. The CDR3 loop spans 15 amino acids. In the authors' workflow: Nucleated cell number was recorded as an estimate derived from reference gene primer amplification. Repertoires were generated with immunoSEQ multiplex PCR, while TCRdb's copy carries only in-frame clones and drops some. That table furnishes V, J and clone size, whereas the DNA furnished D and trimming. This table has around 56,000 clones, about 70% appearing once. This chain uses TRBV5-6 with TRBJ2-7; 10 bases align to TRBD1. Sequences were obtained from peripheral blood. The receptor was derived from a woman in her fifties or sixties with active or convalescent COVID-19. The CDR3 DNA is TGTGCCAGCAGCGTCGGGACAGGGGCCTTCTACGAGCAGTACTTC. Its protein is CASSVGTGAFYEQYF.